A single sample is the source of the 2 T cell receptor beta chains below, sequenced in a study of cytomegalovirus exposure and HLA in healthy donors. Use of 60 Vbeta and 13 Jbeta primers characterized the PCR. Clones were sequenced by immunoSEQ multiplex PCR, and TCRdb holds only the in-frame ones, with some missing. The repertoire holds about 120,000 clones, with 77% as singletons. The sample comprised PBMCs. The receptors come from a man between 18 and 35 years old in good health and CMV-seropositive.

The rearrangement uses TRBV18 and TRBJ2-1, with D tentatively TRBD2 (6 bases). The CDR3 contains 16 residues. Germline CDR1 KGHSH, CDR2 LQKENI. V gave up 0 bases and J gave up 2 bases, with 11 bases separating them. The CDR3 nucleotides are TGTGCCAGCTCACCACCGTTGCGGGGAGCCTACAATGAGCAGTTCTTC. Encoded protein: CASSPPLRGAYNEQFF. The entire variable domain, with the rest obtained from reference TRBV18 and TRBJ2-1, is as follows: NAGVMQNPRHLVRRRGQEARLRCSPMKGHSHVYWYRQLPEEGLKFMVYLQKENIIDESGMPKERFSAEFPKEGPSILRIQQVVRGDSAAYFCASSPPLRGAYNEQFFGPGTRLTVL.

V gene TRBV5-1 combines with J gene TRBJ2-5; 16 nucleotides line up with TRBD2. The J segment lost 5 bases and the V segment lost 3 bases, leaving 4 bases of the junction unmatched. CDR1 and CDR2 from the germline V gene are SGHRS and YFSETQ. The CDR3 covers 16 residues. For the CDR3, the DNA is TGCGCCAGCAGCTCGGGGACTAGCGGGGGGGCGGAGACCCAGTACTTC. Protein: CASSSGTSGGAETQYF.